Each of the 21 T cell receptor beta chains below was sequenced from the same sample in a study of cytomegalovirus exposure and HLA in healthy donors (dated by TCRdb to the late 2010s). The method behind the library was the immunoSEQ multiplex PCR assay. A mixture of 60 forward primers for TCR Vbeta segments and 13 reverse primers for TCR Jbeta segments was used in the multiplex PCR. The source is immuneACCESS, and TCRdb retained only in-frame sequences with V and J called. Part of the clones is not carried over; for the studies checked, unresolved V genes explain less than half of this, and the remainder is unexplained. Here the sample has 110,000 or so clones; 76% occur a single time. The biggest ten clones account for 7.7% of the sample. The sample consisted of PBMCs. The receptors stem from a woman aged 45-60 years in good health and CMV-seropositive.

V usage is TRBV7-2 and J usage is TRBJ1-1, with D possibly matching TRBD1 (6 bases). This CDR3 has 14 residues. CDR1 and CDR2 (germline): SGHTA, FQGNSA. Between the trimmed V and J ends, which lost 5 bases and 4 bases, there was a span of 14 bases. The CDR3 loop reads CASSRTGRGTEAFF. CDR3 in DNA: TGTGCCAGCAGCCGAACAGGGAGGGGCACTGAAGCTTTCTTT. Looking up the rest from reference TRBV7-2 and TRBJ1-1 gives the full variable domain: GAGVSQSPSNKVTEKGKDVELRCDPISGHTALYWYRQSLGQGLEFLIYFQGNSAPDKSGLPSDRFSAERTGGSVSTLTIQRTQQEDSAVYLCASSRTGRGTEAFFGQGTRLTVV.

The V call is TRBV27, the J call TRBJ1-6; the D gene is possibly TRBD1 (6 bases). The germline V gene has CDR1 MNHEY and CDR2 SMNVEV (reference sequence). The CDR3 contains 14 residues. V was cut by 3 bases and J by 9 bases, with 12 bases left in between. CDR3 DNA: TGTGCCAGCAGTTTTAGGGGGGGCTCTTCACCCCTCCACTTT. Its translation is CASSFRGGSSPLHF.

As DNA, the CDR3 is TGTGCCAGCAGCTTTGGGGGGGCTGGGACAGATACGCAGTATTTT. It translates to CASSFGGAGTDTQYF. The chain uses TRBV11-3 and TRBJ2-3, with D maybe TRBD2 (7 bases). CDR1 and CDR2 (germline): SGHNT, YENEEA. The CDR3 is 15 amino acids. V was cut by 3 bases and J by 3 bases, with 13 bases left in between.

The chain links TRBV5-1 to TRBJ2-5; 7 bases are a match to TRBD2. J lost 0 bases, V lost 3 bases, and 2 bases had no gene match. The CDR3 is 14 amino acids. From germline, CDR1 is SGHRS and CDR2 YFSETQ. The CDR3 coding sequence is TGCGCCAGCAGCTGGAGCGGGGACCAAGAGACCCAGTACTTC. This translates into CASSWSGDQETQYF.

The V and J genes are TRBV18 and TRBJ2-4; D is unclear. V dropped 5 bases and J dropped 0 bases, with 14 bases sitting between them. Per germline, CDR1 KGHSH and CDR2 LQKENI. This CDR3 contains 16 residues. CDR3 DNA: TGTGCCAGCTCAAAAGATACAAACCGAGCCAAAAACATTCAGTACTTC. It encodes CASSKDTNRAKNIQYF.

The CDR3 DNA reads as TGTGCCAGCAGCATGGGACAGGGGGGATTGCGCGGAAACACCATATATTTT. This encodes CASSMGQGGLRGNTIYF. The rearrangement joins TRBV5-4 to TRBJ1-3; 11 bases align to TRBD1. V was clipped by 4 bases and J by 4 bases; unmatched bases: 10. The CDR3 covers 17 residues. The germline V gene encodes CDR1 SGHNT and CDR2 YYREEE (reference sequence).

The J gene is TRBJ1-1, the V gene TRBV7-2, with D perhaps matching TRBD1 (5 bases). The CDR3 extends over 12 amino acids. Germline assignment: CDR1 SGHTA and CDR2 FQGNSA. Trimming left V 2 bases short and J 10 bases short, with 11 bases between. The CDR3 bases are TGTGCCAGCAGCTTACTGGGGCTGGGAGCTTTCTTT. It translates to CASSLLGLGAFF.

The V and J genes are TRBV6-6 and TRBJ1-2; 11 bases line up with TRBD1. The CDR3 is made up of 15 amino acids. J lost 7 bases, V lost 4 bases, and 8 bases had no gene match. In germline, CDR1 is MNHNY, CDR2 SVGAGI (reference sequence). The CDR3 reads CASSSAPGTGGGYTF. CDR3 sequence (DNA): TGTGCCAGCAGTTCCGCCCCCGGGACAGGGGGTGGCTACACCTTC.

V usage is TRBV4-3 and J usage is TRBJ2-7, with TRBD2 matching 9 bases. The CDR3 has 15 amino acids. The trim removed 1 base at V and 2 bases at J, leaving 3 bases unmatched. The germline gives CDR1 LGHNA, CDR2 YSLEER. The CDR3 spells CASSQGLAEAYEQYF. The CDR3 region has the DNA TGCGCCAGCAGCCAAGGACTAGCGGAGGCCTACGAGCAGTACTTC.

The chain recombines TRBV27 with TRBJ2-7; 11 nucleotides align to TRBD2. The CDR3 loop spans 17 amino acids. Germline V gene data show CDR1 as MNHEY and CDR2 as SMNVEV (reference sequence). V was pared by 4 bases and J by 0 bases, with 8 bases of the junction left unmatched. The CDR3 is CASSSPTSGTSSYEQYF. In DNA, the CDR3 is TGTGCCAGCAGTTCCCCGACTAGCGGGACGAGCTCCTACGAGCAGTACTTC.

The gene calls are TRBV18 and TRBJ2-5, with a tentative D call TRBD1 (5 bases). Trimming removed 2 bases from V and 2 bases from J, with 12 bases in between. Looked up from germline, CDR1 is KGHSH and CDR2 is LQKENI. This CDR3 is built from 15 residues. CDR3: CASSPGNRQQETQYF. DNA for the CDR3: TGTGCCAGCTCACCAGGTAACAGGCAACAAGAGACCCAGTACTTC.

The genes are TRBV4-1 and TRBJ2-3; 9 bases match TRBD2. Germline V gives CDR1 MGHRA, CDR2 YSYEKL. The CDR3 has 13 residues. J gave up 5 bases and V 4 bases, and 1 base lay outside the gene matches. CDR3 in amino acids: CASSLTSGDTQYF. The CDR3, as DNA: TGCGCCAGCAGCCTGACTAGCGGAGATACGCAGTATTTT.

The chain combines TRBV10-3 with TRBJ1-2; D is unresolved. The V end was cut by 6 bases, the J end by 5 bases, with 10 bases between. Germline V lookup: CDR1 ENHRY, CDR2 SYGVKD. CDR3 length: 12 amino acids. CDR3 in amino acids: CAISLDLYGYTF. In DNA form, the CDR3 reads TGTGCCATCAGCCTAGACCTTTATGGCTACACCTTC.

This sequence joins TRBV7-3 and TRBJ2-1; 11 bases are a match to TRBD1. Germline V gives CDR1 SGHTA, CDR2 FQGTGA. The CDR3 is 16 amino acids. V lost 5 bases and J lost 3; bases outside the gene matches: 6. CDR3 region: CASSLAGTGGYNEQFF. The CDR3 region has the DNA TGTGCCAGCAGCCTCGCCGGGACAGGGGGCTACAATGAGCAGTTCTTC.

In its sample, this clone was seen a few times. The V and J genes are TRBV27 and TRBJ2-7; 10 positions agree with TRBD1. This CDR3 contains 15 residues. V lost 0 bases and J lost 5; bases outside the gene matches: 4. Germline CDR1 and CDR2: MNHEY and SMNVEV (reference sequence). In DNA form, the CDR3 reads TGTGCCAGCAGTTTATCGGGGGACAGGGGCCACGAGCAGTACTTC. It is translated as CASSLSGDRGHEQYF.

The V and J genes are TRBV27 and TRBJ2-5, with D perhaps matching TRBD2 (5 bases). CDR1 and CDR2 (germline): MNHEY, SMNVEV (reference sequence). Trimming removed 8 bases at V and 5 bases at J, with 6 bases between. The CDR3 is 10 amino acids. The DNA of the CDR3 is TGTGCCAGCGGCGGGGAGACCCAGTACTTC. Protein sequence: CASGGETQYF.

This clone showed up just a few times. V is TRBV5-1 and J is TRBJ2-2; 10 positions agree with TRBD1. The trim removed 6 bases at V and 4 bases at J, leaving 6 bases unmatched. CDR3 length: 15 residues. Germline values: CDR1 SGHRS, CDR2 YFSETQ. CDR3 in DNA: TGCGCCAGCACGGACAGGGGGGTTAGCACCGGGGAGCTGTTTTTT. Translation: CASTDRGVSTGELFF. Full variable domain (missing parts from reference TRBV5-1 and TRBJ2-2): KAGVTQTPRYLIKTRGQQVTLSCSPISGHRSVSWYQQTPGQGLQFLFEYFSETQRNKGNFPGRFSGRQFSNSRSEMNVSTLELGDSALYLCASTDRGVSTGELFFGEGSRLTVL.

This clone was counted between two and nine times. The genes are TRBV9 and TRBJ2-1, with 7 bases that match TRBD2. V trimming: 3 bases; J trimming: 1 base; junction bases outside the gene matches: 4. The CDR3 has 15 residues. Germline V lookup: CDR1 SGDLS, CDR2 YYNGEE. CDR3 nucleotide sequence: TGTGCCAGCAGCGAAGCGGGAATTTCCTACAATGAGCAGTTCTTC. This translates into CASSEAGISYNEQFF.

The chain joins TRBV6-6 to TRBJ2-5; TRBD1 matches 9 bases. The DNA end favors TRBJ2-7, so the J call may be wrong. Germline CDR1 MNHNY, CDR2 SVGAGI (reference sequence). The CDR3 is made up of 13 amino acids. In DNA form, the CDR3 reads TGTGCCAGTGGACAGGGGTCTTCTTACGAGCAGTACTTC. Protein: CASGQGSSYEQYF.

V is TRBV7-2 and J is TRBJ2-1; TRBD2 agrees at 8 bases. The CDR3 runs to 14 residues. The V segment lost 1 base and the J segment 7 bases; nucleotides outside the gene matches: 3. Germline CDR1 and CDR2: SGHTA and FQGNSA. CDR3 sequence reads: CASSLGTSWNEQFF. Here the CDR3 DNA reads TGTGCCAGCAGCTTAGGGACTAGCTGGAATGAGCAGTTCTTC. Full variable domain (rest looked up from reference TRBV7-2 and TRBJ2-1): GAGVSQSPSNKVTEKGKDVELRCDPISGHTALYWYRQSLGQGLEFLIYFQGNSAPDKSGLPSDRFSAERTGGSVSTLTIQRTQQEDSAVYLCASSLGTSWNEQFFGPGTRLTVL.

For this clone: Other nucleotide sequences from this sample produce the same CDR3. This rearrangement joins TRBV5-1 to TRBJ2-5; 7 positions agree with TRBD1. The germline gives CDR1 SGHRS, CDR2 YFSETQ. The CDR3 is made up of 14 amino acids. With V trimmed by 0 bases and J by 1 base, 0 bases remained unmatched. The CDR3 region is CASSLGQGQETQYF. The CDR3 coding sequence is TGCGCCAGCAGCTTGGGACAGGGCCAAGAGACCCAGTACTTC.